A single sample gave rise to the 23 T cell receptor beta chains below, sequenced in a study of cytomegalovirus exposure and HLA in healthy donors. The PCR contained 60 Vbeta and 13 Jbeta primers. Profiling relied on immunoSEQ multiplex PCR, and the TCRdb table lists in-frame clones only, not all of them. Of around 150,000 clones listed, approximately 80% were seen once; the top ten hold around an eighth. Input material: PBMCs. Source of these receptors: a woman in her thirties or forties in good health and CMV-seronegative.

The chain is built from TRBV4-3 and TRBJ1-5; D possibly corresponds to TRBD1 (6 bases). CDR1 is LGHNA and CDR2 is YSLEER in the germline V gene. This CDR3 has 16 residues. With 3 bases removed from V and 3 bases from J, the gap between germline ends came to 15 bases. CDR3: CASSQGRGAYNQPQHF. DNA of the CDR3: TGCGCCAGCAGCCAGGGACGGGGGGCCTACAATCAGCCCCAGCATTTT.

The chain has TRBV25-1 and TRBJ2-7; 9 bases agree with TRBD2. This CDR3 region has 14 residues. Germline CDR1 is MGHDK and CDR2 is SYGVNS. V lost 3 bases to trimming and J lost 2 bases; unmatched junction nucleotides: 2. The CDR3 loop is CASSDWTSAYEQYF. The CDR3 coding sequence is TGTGCCAGCAGTGACTGGACTAGCGCCTACGAGCAGTACTTC.

V gene TRBV19 combines with J gene TRBJ1-3, with a tentative D call TRBD1 (5 bases). The CDR3 is made up of 14 amino acids. V lost 3 bases and J 4 bases, leaving 10 bases between the germline ends. Germline V lookup: CDR1 LNHDA, CDR2 SQIVND (reference sequence). DNA for the CDR3: TGTGCCAGTAGTATGCCGGACATAGGAAACACCATATATTTT. It is translated as CASSMPDIGNTIYF.

The chain is built from TRBV5-4 and TRBJ1-2; weak D call: TRBD1 (5 bases). The V gene lost 4 bases and the J gene lost 6 bases, with 16 bases spanning the gap. The CDR3 has 14 residues. Germline assignment: CDR1 SGHNT and CDR2 YYREEE (reference sequence). This CDR3 reads CASSPLWGEDGYTF. The CDR3 nucleotides read TGTGCCAGCAGCCCCCTTTGGGGCGAGGATGGCTACACCTTC. Variable domain in full (rest from reference TRBV5-4 and TRBJ1-2): ETGVTQSPTHLIKTRGQQVTLRCSSQSGHNTVSWYQQALGQGPQFIFQYYREEENGRGNFPPRFSGLQFPNYSSELNVNALELDDSALYLCASSPLWGEDGYTFGSGTRLTVV.

This chain joins TRBV7-2 and TRBJ2-5, with D perhaps TRBD2 (7 bases). Germline assignment: CDR1 SGHTA and CDR2 FQGNSA. V shed 5 bases and J shed 2 bases, with 15 bases lying between them. The CDR3 has 15 amino acids. CDR3 residues: CASSTQGLQQETQYF. The DNA of the CDR3 is TGTGCCAGCAGCACACAGGGACTACAACAAGAGACCCAGTACTTC.

The chain uses TRBV4-2 and TRBJ2-6, with a tentative D call TRBD1 (5 bases). The CDR3 spans 15 residues. With 0 bases removed from V and 4 bases from J, the gap between germline ends came to 7 bases. The germline V gene encodes CDR1 LGHNA and CDR2 YNFKEQ. As DNA, the CDR3 is TGTGCCAGCAGCCAAGAGACAGACGGGGCCAACGTCCTGACTTTC. Translated: CASSQETDGANVLTF.

The sample holds one count of this clone. The genes are TRBV5-6 and TRBJ1-4, with D unresolved. Germline V gene lookup returns CDR1 SGHDT and CDR2 YYEEEE. The V gene lost 0 bases and the J gene lost 7 bases, with 7 bases spanning the gap. The CDR3 is 13 amino acids. The CDR3 reads CASSLGRSEKLFF. In DNA form, the CDR3 reads TGTGCCAGCAGCTTGGGGAGGTCTGAAAAACTGTTTTTT.

The chain carries TRBV29-1 and TRBJ2-7; unclear D gene. V lost 5 bases and J 1 base, leaving 9 bases between the germline ends. The germline V gene has CDR1 SQVTM and CDR2 ANQGSEA. The CDR3 is 12 amino acids. CDR3 protein: CSVSDGSYEQYF. The CDR3 region has the DNA TGCAGCGTTTCTGACGGGTCCTACGAGCAGTACTTC.

The chain has TRBV28 and TRBJ1-2; TRBD1 matches at 7 bases. CDR3 length: 13 amino acids. The V segment lost 5 bases and the J segment 3 bases; nucleotides outside the gene matches: 3. Germline CDR1 and CDR2: MDHEN and SYDVKM. The CDR3 nucleotides read TGTGCCAGCAGTAGACAGGGAGACTATGGCTACACCTTC. Translated, it gives CASSRQGDYGYTF.

CDR3 bases: TGTGCCAGCAGTGACCCGCCAGGGGCGATCGGCTACACCTTC. It is translated as CASSDPPGAIGYTF. The V call is TRBV2, the J call TRBJ1-2, with D tentatively TRBD1 (6 bases). V lost 3 bases, J lost 8 bases, and 16 bases lay in between. CDR1 and CDR2 from the germline V gene are SNHLY and FYNNEI. The CDR3 length is 14 residues.

The chain has TRBV29-1 and TRBJ1-2; 7 bases agree with TRBD1. The CDR3 has 12 residues. With V trimmed by 1 base and J by 5 bases, 1 base remained unmatched. Germline lookup yields CDR1 SQVTM and CDR2 ANQGSEA. As DNA, the CDR3 is TGCAGCGTTGAAGGACAGGGTTATGGCTACACCTTC. This translates into CSVEGQGYGYTF.

The chain employs TRBV7-2 and TRBJ2-1, with D unresolved. Looked up from germline, CDR1 is SGHTA and CDR2 is FQGNSA. Trimming took off 4 bases at V and 7 bases at J, with 8 bases between the two ends. The CDR3 runs to 12 residues. CDR3 nucleotide sequence: TGTGCCAGCAGCTCCCTTAGAAATGAGCAGTTCTTC. This sequence encodes CASSSLRNEQFF.

This chain uses TRBV10-1 with TRBJ2-3, with D possibly matching TRBD2 (5 bases). V lost 3 bases and J lost 2, with 12 bases in between. This CDR3 region has 15 residues. The germline V gene encodes CDR1 WNHNN and CDR2 SYGVQD (reference sequence). The CDR3 bases are TGCGCCAGCAGTGAAGCGGCCTCCCCCACAGATACGCAGTATTTT. It is translated as CASSEAASPTDTQYF.

This clone was recorded a few times. The V gene is TRBV28, the J gene TRBJ2-1; 7 positions match TRBD1. The V segment lost 7 bases and the J segment 1 base; nucleotides outside the gene matches: 4. CDR3 length equals 14 residues. Germline values: CDR1 MDHEN, CDR2 SYDVKM. This CDR3 is CASKPGQSYNEQFF. The CDR3 DNA reads TGTGCCAGCAAACCGGGACAGTCCTACAATGAGCAGTTCTTC.

The chain has TRBV4-1 and TRBJ1-1; the match to TRBD1 covers 7 bases. CDR1 MGHRA and CDR2 YSYEKL come from the germline V gene. This CDR3 contains 14 residues. After removal of 5 bases from V and 4 bases from J, the junction contained 7 bases not matched to a gene. The CDR3 region has the DNA TGCGCCAGCAGCGGACTGACAGGGAGCACTGAAGCTTTCTTT. Amino acids: CASSGLTGSTEAFF.

The chain employs TRBV5-4 and TRBJ2-3, with D perhaps matching TRBD2 (6 bases). The CDR3 is made up of 16 amino acids. The germline V and J ends were trimmed by 0 bases and 2 bases, with 13 bases remaining between them. Germline V gene sequence: CDR1 SGHNT, CDR2 YYREEE (reference sequence). The CDR3 DNA sequence: TGTGCCAGCAGCTTGGTCTCGCGGGGAAACACAGATACGCAGTATTTT. Amino acid sequence: CASSLVSRGNTDTQYF.

J is TRBJ1-2 and V is TRBV20-1; no clear D gene. The CDR3 length is 11 residues. Looked up from germline, CDR1 is DFQATT and CDR2 is SNEGSKA (reference sequence). Between the trimmed V and J ends, which lost 4 bases and 4 bases, there was a span of 7 bases. The CDR3 loop is CSATISYGYTF. The CDR3 DNA sequence: TGCAGTGCTACAATTTCCTATGGCTACACCTTC.

The chain couples TRBV7-3 to TRBJ1-2, with 7 bases fitting TRBD1. V shed 4 bases, J shed 0 bases, and the junction held 5 bases outside the gene matches. In germline, CDR1 is SGHTA, CDR2 FQGTGA. The CDR3 is 15 amino acids. The CDR3 protein is CASSYTGTANYGYTF. DNA of the CDR3: TGTGCCAGCAGCTATACCGGGACAGCTAACTATGGCTACACCTTC.

The V and J genes are TRBV15 and TRBJ2-5; 7 bases fit TRBD2. Unmatched junction bases numbered 3, after V lost 4 bases and J lost 4 bases. This CDR3 contains 13 residues. Germline V lookup: CDR1 LNHNV, CDR2 YYDKDF (reference sequence). The CDR3 is CATSTRGVETQYF. The CDR3 DNA is TGTGCCACCAGCACCCGGGGGGTAGAGACCCAGTACTTC.

The chain couples TRBV11-3 to TRBJ2-3, with D unresolved. The length of the CDR3 is 14 residues. Looked up from germline, CDR1 is SGHNT and CDR2 is YENEEA. V was cut by 5 bases and J by 6 bases, with 15 bases left in between. The CDR3 protein is CASSPSVETDTQYF. The CDR3 nucleotides read TGTGCCAGCAGCCCCTCGGTGGAGACGGATACGCAGTATTTT.

Only one count was recorded for this clone. V usage is TRBV27 and J usage is TRBJ2-5, with a possible D match to TRBD2 (6 bases). V was shortened by 7 bases and J by 4 bases, with 16 bases between the two germline ends. CDR3 length: 14 amino acids. CDR1 and CDR2 (germline): MNHEY, SMNVEV (reference sequence). CDR3 sequence: CASTPLGSRETQYF. CDR3 nucleotide sequence: TGTGCCAGCACCCCCCTCGGGAGTCGAGAGACCCAGTACTTC.

The chain uses TRBV2 and TRBJ1-2; 8 nucleotides match TRBD1. This CDR3 has 14 residues. Losses at the gene ends were 3 bases for V and 7 bases for J; bases not matched to a gene: 7. Germline CDR1 is SNHLY and CDR2 is FYNNEI. The CDR3 DNA reads TGTGCCAGCAGTGAGCAGGGGGCGAACGGTGGCTACACCTTC. Its translation: CASSEQGANGGYTF.

This rearrangement joins TRBV28 to TRBJ2-1; TRBD2 agrees at 10 bases. Germline-derived CDR1 and CDR2 are MDHEN and SYDVKM. The V segment lost 5 bases and the J segment 5 bases; nucleotides outside the gene matches: 12. There are 17 residues in the CDR3. The CDR3 protein is CASSGLAGAGSHNEQFF. For the CDR3, the DNA is TGTGCCAGCAGTGGTCTAGCGGGAGCGGGCTCGCACAATGAGCAGTTCTTC.